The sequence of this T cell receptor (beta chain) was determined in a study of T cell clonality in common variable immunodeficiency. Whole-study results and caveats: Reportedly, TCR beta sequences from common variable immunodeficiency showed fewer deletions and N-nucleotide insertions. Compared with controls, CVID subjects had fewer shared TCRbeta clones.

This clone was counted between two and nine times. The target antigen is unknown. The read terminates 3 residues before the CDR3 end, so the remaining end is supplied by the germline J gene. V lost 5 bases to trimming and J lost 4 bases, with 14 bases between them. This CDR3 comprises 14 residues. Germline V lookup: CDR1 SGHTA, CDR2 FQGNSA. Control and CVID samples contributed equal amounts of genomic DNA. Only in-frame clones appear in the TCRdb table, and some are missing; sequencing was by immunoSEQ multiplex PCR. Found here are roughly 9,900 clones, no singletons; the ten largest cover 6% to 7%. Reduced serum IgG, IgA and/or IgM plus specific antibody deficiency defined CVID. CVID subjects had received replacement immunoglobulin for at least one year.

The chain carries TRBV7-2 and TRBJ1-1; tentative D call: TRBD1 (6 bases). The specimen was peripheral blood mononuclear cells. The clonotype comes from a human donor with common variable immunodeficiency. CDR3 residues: CASSPGRGSTEAFF. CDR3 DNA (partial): TGTGCCAGCAGCCCAGGCAGGGGCAGCACTGAA. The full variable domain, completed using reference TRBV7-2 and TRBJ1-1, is GAGVSQSPSNKVTEKGKDVELRCDPISGHTALYWYRQSLGQGLEFLIYFQGNSAPDKSGLPSDRFSAERTGGSVSTLTIQRTQQEDSAVYLCASSPGRGSTEAFFGQGTRLTVV.